This T cell receptor (beta chain) was documented in a study of chemoradiotherapy in HPV16-positive cancers. The repertoire was sequenced with immunoSEQ multiplex PCR; TCRdb's copy has only in-frame clones and lacks some. The sample lists fewer than 25,000 clones; approximately 73% were seen once. Only a few counts were recorded for this clone. Germline CDR1 reads SGHDN; CDR2 reads FVKESK. Trimming removed 4 bases at V and 4 bases at J, with 11 bases between. The CDR3 covers 13 residues. This specimen was taken from a patient who underwent chemoradiotherapy. The chain has TRBV14 and TRBJ2-7; a possible D gene is TRBD1 (5 bases). The TCR originated in a human donor with HPV-associated anogenital cancer. The CDR3 DNA reads TGTGCCAGCAGCCGAGACAGCCGGTACGAGCAGTACTTC. Protein sequence: CASSRDSRYEQYF.